This T cell receptor (beta chain) comes out of a study of glioma-infiltrating T cells after dendritic cell vaccination. Overall study context: Three intradermal dendritic cell vaccine injections were given every two weeks.

Germline V gene sequence: CDR1 SEHNR, CDR2 FQNEAQ (reference sequence). Trimming removed 2 bases at V and 1 base at J, with 8 bases between. This CDR3 comprises 14 residues. Time point reported: after dendritic cell vaccination, including at tumor progression/relapse. No glioblastoma patient carried an isocitrate dehydrogenase mutation. Repertoires were generated with immunoSEQ multiplex PCR, while TCRdb's copy carries only in-frame clones and drops some. Here the sample spans tens of thousands of clones, approximately 83% being singletons. This chain uses TRBV7-9 with TRBJ1-1; D gene uncertain. Sequencing used blood, obtained after dendritic cell vaccination. The source is a human donor with glioblastoma. The CDR3 reads CASSLSYTNTEAFF. The DNA for the CDR3 is TGTGCCAGCAGCTTATCATACACGAACACTGAAGCTTTCTTT.